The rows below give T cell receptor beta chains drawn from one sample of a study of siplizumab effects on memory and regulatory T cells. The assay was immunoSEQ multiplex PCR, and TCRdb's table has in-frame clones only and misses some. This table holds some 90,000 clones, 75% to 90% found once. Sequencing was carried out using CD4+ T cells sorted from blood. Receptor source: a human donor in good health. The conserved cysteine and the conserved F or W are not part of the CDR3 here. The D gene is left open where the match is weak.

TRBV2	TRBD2	ASGRDRGETQY
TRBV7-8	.	ASSLQRRRDPYEQY
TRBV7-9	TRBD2	ASSLLTLAGNEQF
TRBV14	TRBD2	ASSQVRSSGSSYEQY
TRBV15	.	ATGWAGSNTEAF
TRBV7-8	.	ASSLARGLRRTETQY
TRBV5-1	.	ASSLVGTGKTSAAGELF
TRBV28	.	ASSSFRVSTDTQY
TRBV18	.	ASGRTGELF
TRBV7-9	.	ASNRDGQQNTEAF
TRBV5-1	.	ASSLAGRTYEQY